This is a list of T cell receptor beta chains from one sample in a study of Ad26.COV2.S vaccination and SARS-CoV-2 variants. TCRdb's copy holds only in-frame clones and misses some; the assay was immunoSEQ multiplex PCR. The data contain 510,000 or so clones, 87% of them seen just once; the ten biggest clones take up 9.5% to 15%. Sequencing was performed on peripheral blood, taken in a trial of Ad26.COV2.S vaccine versus placebo. The receptors stem from a person between 18 and 60 years old who received the Ad26.COV2.S COVID-19 vaccine or a placebo. CDR3s include the opening cysteine and the closing phenylalanine or tryptophan. A D gene is named only where the DNA matches it firmly. For some rows the clone size is stated as once, few or many, or as a class when expanded; others skip it.

TRBV9	.	TRBJ2-7	.	CASSRGLAEEQYF	TGTGCCAGCAGCAGGGGGCTAGCGGAAGAGCAGTACTTC
TRBV19	.	TRBJ2-2	.	CASSYWERELFF	TGTGCCAGTAGTTACTGGGAGAGGGAGCTGTTTTTT
TRBV27	.	TRBJ1-3	.	CASRVGPWDGNTIYF	TGTGCCAGCAGAGTGGGCCCCTGGGACGGAAACACCATATATTTT
TRBV18	.	TRBJ1-1	TRBD1	CASSPPGQRNTEAFF	TGTGCCAGCTCACCTCCGGGACAGAGAAACACTGAAGCTTTCTTT
TRBV7-2	.	TRBJ1-1	.	CASSLFAVGGGTEAFF	TGTGCCAGCAGCTTATTTGCCGTAGGGGGTGGGACTGAAGCTTTCTTT
TRBV19	.	TRBJ2-5	.	CASSLAETQYF	TGTGCCAGTAGCCTAGCGGAGACCCAGTACTTC
TRBV29-1	once	TRBJ2-3	TRBD1	CSVVPDRVGGTDTQYF	TGCAGCGTCGTACCCGACAGGGTTGGAGGCACAGATACGCAGTATTTT
TRBV7-3	.	TRBJ2-2	.	CASSFRNTGELFF	TGTGCCAGCAGCTTTAGGAACACCGGGGAGCTGTTTTTT
TRBV6-2/TRBV6-3	.	TRBJ2-6	TRBD1	CASSYGQGALGANVLTF	TGTGCCAGCAGTTACGGACAGGGGGCTCTTGGGGCCAACGTCCTGACTTTC
TRBV7-9	.	TRBJ2-1	.	CASSFGRSLGEQFF	TGTGCCAGCAGCTTCGGGCGGTCCCTCGGTGAGCAGTTCTTC
TRBV7-6	once	TRBJ2-2	.	CASSLARGANTGELFF	TGTGCCAGCAGCTTAGCGAGGGGGGCGAACACCGGGGAGCTGTTTTTT
TRBV5-4	.	TRBJ2-1	TRBD2	CASSLAGLAGDNEQFF	TGTGCCAGCAGCTTGGCGGGACTAGCGGGAGATAATGAGCAGTTCTTC
TRBV11-2	few	TRBJ2-1	.	CASSLLGRRISGREQFF	TGTGCCAGCAGCTTATTGGGTCGACGGATCTCTGGTCGGGAGCAGTTCTTC
TRBV28	.	TRBJ1-1	TRBD1	CASSLDRGRTEAFF	TGTGCCAGCAGTCTAGACAGGGGAAGGACTGAAGCTTTCTTT
TRBV28	once	TRBJ1-3	.	CASSLGMGQNTGNTIYF	TGTGCCAGCAGTCTAGGAATGGGGCAGAATACTGGAAACACCATATATTTT
TRBV6-2/TRBV6-3	.	TRBJ1-5	.	CASSKQGVEQPQHF	TGTGCCAGCAGTAAACAGGGAGTTGAACAGCCCCAGCATTTT
TRBV5-4	.	TRBJ2-2	.	CASSFRGPGELFF	TGTGCCAGCAGCTTTAGAGGGCCCGGGGAGCTGTTTTTT
TRBV7-2	.	TRBJ2-5	.	CASSLTLVTQYF	TGTGCCAGCAGCTTAACCCTGGTGACCCAGTACTTC